This T cell receptor (beta chain) originates from a study of control samples from healthy donors and cancer patients. Germline assignment: CDR1 SGHAT and CDR2 FQNNGV. Trimming removed 4 bases from V and 6 bases from J; junction bases left unmatched: 7. This CDR3 spans 14 amino acids. Method: immunoSEQ multiplex PCR; TCRdb's copy keeps in-frame clones and lacks some. Of 48,000 or so clones listed, about 93% are singletons. This TCR was sampled from a woman aged 45-65 years with head and neck cancer. The specimen was PBMCs. The chain employs TRBV11-2 and TRBJ2-3; 7 bases are a match to TRBD2. The DNA for the CDR3 is TGTGCCAGCAGCTCTCTTGCGGGAGCGGATACGCAGTATTTT. Translating gives CASSSLAGADTQYF.